What follows are 24 T cell receptor beta chains derived from one specimen sequenced in a study of shared T cell receptors in the human thymus (dated by TCRdb to about 2021). The method behind the library was the immunoSEQ multiplex PCR assay. TCRdb obtained this table from immuneACCESS and retained in-frame rearrangements with V and J assigned. These tables miss some clones; where compared with another copy, unresolved V genes account for less than half of the shortfall, and the remainder is unexplained. The sample profile shows fewer than 700,000 clones; around nine tenths of them were found once. The ten largest clones take up about 0.01% of the sample. The same data also contributed to another study, on human thymus T cells.

Sequencing used thymocytes. The source is a boy under three years old with a congenital heart defect. Donor details come from another sample of the same person, matched by shared clones.

The chain carries TRBV27 and TRBJ1-5; weak D call: TRBD1 (5 bases). The CDR3 totals 13 residues. CDR1 is MNHEY and CDR2 is SMNVEV in the germline V gene (reference sequence). V was clipped by 6 bases and J by 5 bases, with 11 bases between them. CDR3 sequence reads: CASSPQGDQPQHF. Written as DNA, the CDR3 is TGTGCCAGCAGCCCCCAGGGCGATCAGCCCCAGCATTTT.

This chain links TRBV11-2 with TRBJ2-2, with 9 bases fitting TRBD1. After removal of 5 bases from V and 7 bases from J, the junction contained 8 bases not matched to a gene. Germline-derived CDR1 and CDR2 are SGHAT and FQNNGV. The CDR3 is 15 amino acids. Here the CDR3 reads CASSPGQGQDGELFF. The DNA of the CDR3 is TGTGCCAGCAGCCCAGGACAGGGGCAGGACGGGGAGCTGTTTTTT.

The V call is TRBV5-3, the J call TRBJ2-5; TRBD1 aligns across 9 bases. TRBV5-3 is sorted into the ORF group, with uncertain function. J was trimmed by 1 base and V by 4 bases; bases with no gene match: 8. CDR3 length equals 16 residues. DNA for the CDR3: TGTGCCAGAAGCACCCGACAGGGGGGGCCCCAAGAGACCCAGTACTTC. Its protein product is CARSTRQGGPQETQYF.

The J gene is TRBJ2-7, the V gene TRBV18, with a tentative D call TRBD1 (6 bases). CDR1 KGHSH and CDR2 LQKENI come from the germline V gene. CDR3 length: 16 amino acids. V gave up 2 bases and J gave up 1 base, with 15 bases separating them. The CDR3 DNA sequence: TGTGCCAGCTCACCATCCGGTGGACAGACGTCCTACGAGCAGTACTTC. Its translation is CASSPSGGQTSYEQYF.

The chain employs TRBV7-9 and TRBJ2-3, with 10 bases fitting TRBD2. The CDR3 totals 17 residues. The V and J ends lost 2 bases and 4 bases, in that order; junction bases with no gene match: 9. Germline V gene data show CDR1 as SEHNR and CDR2 as FQNEAQ (reference sequence). DNA of the CDR3: TGTGCCAGCAGCTTAAATTCGGCTAGCGGGAGAGCAGATACGCAGTATTTT. Translating it yields CASSLNSASGRADTQYF.

The chain employs TRBV10-1 and TRBJ2-5, with D perhaps TRBD2 (5 bases). This CDR3 spans 14 amino acids. Looked up from germline, CDR1 is WNHNN and CDR2 is SYGVQD (reference sequence). The germline V and J ends were trimmed by 3 bases and 3 bases, with 11 bases remaining between them. The CDR3 sequence: CASSDYSEEETQYF. In nucleotides, the CDR3 is TGCGCCAGCAGTGATTATTCGGAGGAAGAGACCCAGTACTTC.

The rearrangement joins TRBV25-1 to TRBJ2-7; 12 bases match TRBD2. The CDR3 is 15 amino acids. Germline V lookup: CDR1 MGHDK, CDR2 SYGVNS. V was clipped by 5 bases and J by 4 bases; unmatched bases: 6. DNA for the CDR3: TGTGCCAGCAGTCATCCACTAGCGGGGGGATACGAGCAGTACTTC. It codes for CASSHPLAGGYEQYF.

The rearrangement joins TRBV30 to TRBJ2-7, with TRBD2 identical over 10 bases. J lost 1 base, V lost 0 bases, and 6 bases had no gene match. The CDR3 spans 16 residues. Germline V CDR1 and CDR2: GTSNPN, SVGIG (reference sequence). CDR3 sequence: CAWSVPSGSASYEQYF. DNA of the CDR3: TGTGCCTGGAGTGTTCCTAGCGGGAGCGCTTCCTACGAGCAGTACTTC.

Written as DNA, the CDR3 is TGTGCCAGCAGCTTGGGGAGCGGGGAAATCACAGATACGCAGTATTTT. As protein: CASSLGSGEITDTQYF. The rearrangement uses TRBV5-6 and TRBJ2-3, with 7 bases lining up with TRBD2. CDR1 is SGHDT, CDR2 YYEEEE, per germline. J gave up 2 bases and V 0 bases, and 6 bases lay outside the gene matches. The CDR3 consists of 16 residues.

The gene calls are TRBV4-1 and TRBJ2-1, with TRBD2 identical over 9 bases. Germline loops: CDR1 MGHRA, CDR2 YSYEKL. Germline trimming cut 1 base from V and 6 bases from J; bases unmatched to any gene: 4. The CDR3 totals 15 residues. CDR3 loop: CASSQGGGLANEQFF. The CDR3 coding sequence is TGCGCCAGCAGCCAAGGGGGGGGACTAGCCAATGAGCAGTTCTTC.

V and J are TRBV20-1 and TRBJ2-2; D gene ambiguous. The CDR3 contains 11 residues. The V gene lost 3 bases and the J gene lost 6 bases, with 5 bases spanning the gap. Germline CDR1 reads DFQATT; CDR2 reads SNEGSKA (reference sequence). DNA of the CDR3: TGCAGTGCTAGGTCTCCCGGGGAGCTGTTTTTT. Its translation is CSARSPGELFF.

The chain couples TRBV15 to TRBJ2-6; weak D call: TRBD1 (5 bases). Germline V gives CDR1 LNHNV, CDR2 YYDKDF (reference sequence). V was shortened by 1 base and J by 2 bases, with 9 bases between the two germline ends. This CDR3 comprises 16 residues. The CDR3 nucleotides read TGTGCCACCAGCAGAGGCAAGGGGACTGGGGCCAACGTCCTGACTTTC. Amino acids: CATSRGKGTGANVLTF.

V is TRBV23-1 and J is TRBJ2-5; 10 nucleotides line up with TRBD1. TRBV23-1 is annotated as an ORF whose role is uncertain. The CDR3 extends over 16 amino acids. V gave up 0 bases and J gave up 5 bases; unmatched junction bases: 6. The CDR3 DNA reads TGCGCCAGCAGTCAATCAGACAGGGGGCTGGCGGAGACCCAGTACTTC. This encodes CASSQSDRGLAETQYF.

The chain employs TRBV27 and TRBJ2-1, with a weak D call TRBD1 (7 bases). V shed 10 bases and J shed 9 bases, with 19 bases lying between them. Per the germline V gene, CDR1 is MNHEY and CDR2 is SMNVEV (reference sequence). This CDR3 contains 13 residues. CDR3 amino acids: CATGGGTVGEQFF. In nucleotides, the CDR3 is TGTGCCACCGGAGGGGGGACAGTCGGTGAGCAGTTCTTC.

The genes are TRBV18 and TRBJ2-2, with 9 bases that match TRBD2. V lost 1 base, J lost 4 bases, and 7 bases stayed unmatched. Germline-derived CDR1 and CDR2 are KGHSH and LQKENI. This CDR3 is built from 17 residues. This chain's CDR3 is CASSPRGREVFTGELFF. The CDR3 region has the DNA TGTGCCAGCTCACCACGCGGGAGGGAGGTTTTCACCGGGGAGCTGTTTTTT.

The CDR3 DNA reads as TGTGCCAGCAGCTTTGAACTAGCGGGATTGAATTCTCCTGAGCAGTTCTTC. Its translation: CASSFELAGLNSPEQFF. J is TRBJ2-1 and V is TRBV5-8; 10 bases map to TRBD2. The V gene's germline CDR1 is SGHTS and CDR2 YDEGEE. J gave up 9 bases and V 2 bases, and 14 bases lay outside the gene matches. CDR3 length: 17 amino acids.

This clone was seen only once. The chain carries TRBV5-1 and TRBJ1-1, with D maybe TRBD1 (6 bases). The ends were cut back, 5 bases at V and 0 bases at J, with 14 bases in the middle. Germline V CDR1 and CDR2: SGHRS, YFSETQ. The CDR3 contains 15 residues. The CDR3: CASRYAGDMNTEAFF. In nucleotides, the CDR3 is TGCGCCAGCAGGTATGCAGGGGATATGAACACTGAAGCTTTCTTT.

V gene TRBV4-1 combines with J gene TRBJ2-1; 8 nucleotides match TRBD1. Looked up from germline, CDR1 is MGHRA and CDR2 is YSYEKL. Trimming at V came to 4 bases and at J to 0 bases, leaving 8 bases not matched to a gene. This CDR3 is 17 amino acids long. This chain's CDR3 is CASSPRQGTDSYNEQFF. The CDR3, as DNA: TGCGCCAGCAGCCCAAGACAGGGGACCGACTCCTACAATGAGCAGTTCTTC.

This clone was seen just once. The chain couples TRBV4-2 to TRBJ2-7; 7 nucleotides align to TRBD2. V trimming: 0 bases; J trimming: 0 bases; junction bases outside the gene matches: 5. The CDR3 length is 16 residues. CDR1 and CDR2 from the germline V gene are LGHNA and YNFKEQ. The CDR3 loop reads CASSQDWLADSYEQYF. CDR3 coding DNA: TGTGCCAGCAGCCAAGATTGGCTAGCGGACTCCTACGAGCAGTACTTC.

The V call is TRBV29-1, the J call TRBJ2-7; TRBD1 agrees at 10 bases. Looked up from germline, CDR1 is SQVTM and CDR2 is ANQGSEA. The CDR3 is made up of 12 amino acids. Trimming at V came to 6 bases and at J to 3 bases, leaving 2 bases not matched to a gene. CDR3: CSVGTGVYEQYF. CDR3 coding DNA: TGCAGCGTGGGGACAGGGGTCTACGAGCAGTACTTC.

The chain combines TRBV27 with TRBJ2-1, with 7 bases that match TRBD1. CDR3 length: 14 amino acids. The ends lost 6 bases at V and 5 bases at J; junction bases unmatched: 7. Per the germline V gene, CDR1 is MNHEY and CDR2 is SMNVEV (reference sequence). The CDR3 spells CASRGETGNNEQFF. The CDR3 region has the DNA TGTGCCAGCAGGGGGGAGACAGGGAACAATGAGCAGTTCTTC.

The gene calls are TRBV5-1 and TRBJ2-2; D may be TRBD2 (6 bases). The CDR3 covers 17 residues. V shed 6 bases and J shed 2 bases, with 20 bases lying between them. Germline V CDR1 and CDR2: SGHRS, YFSETQ. CDR3 in amino acids: CASNTPSGTPNTGELFF. CDR3 coding DNA: TGCGCCAGCAACACACCGTCCGGGACTCCCAACACCGGGGAGCTGTTTTTT. Looking up the rest from reference TRBV5-1 and TRBJ2-2 gives the full variable domain: KAGVTQTPRYLIKTRGQQVTLSCSPISGHRSVSWYQQTPGQGLQFLFEYFSETQRNKGNFPGRFSGRQFSNSRSEMNVSTLELGDSALYLCASNTPSGTPNTGELFFGEGSRLTVL.

CDR3 loop: CASQPRLAGVTGGGQYF. CDR3 sequence (DNA): TGCGCCAGCCAGCCGAGACTAGCGGGAGTGACGGGTGGCGGGCAGTACTTC. The rearrangement joins TRBV4-1 to TRBJ2-7; 12 bases match TRBD2. This CDR3 contains 17 residues. Per the germline V gene, CDR1 is MGHRA and CDR2 is YSYEKL. Trimming at V came to 8 bases and at J to 9 bases, leaving 20 bases not matched to a gene.

The chain combines TRBV4-1 with TRBJ2-2, with D possibly being TRBD2 (6 bases). V lost 1 base and J lost 11, with 11 bases in between. The CDR3 is 13 amino acids. Germline values: CDR1 MGHRA, CDR2 YSYEKL. Here the CDR3 DNA reads TGCGCCAGCAGCCAAGGGAGGGGAGGAGAGCTGTTTTTT. Residues: CASSQGRGGELFF.